Presented here are 24 T cell receptor beta chains from one specimen sequenced in a study of blood T cell repertoires in COVID-19. Clones were sequenced by immunoSEQ multiplex PCR, and TCRdb holds only the in-frame ones, with some missing. The data hold a few hundred thousand clones, with roughly 90% observed a single time. Sequenced sample: peripheral blood. The source of these receptors is a man in his forties or fifties with acute or convalescent COVID-19.

The sample holds one count of this clone. CDR3 sequence (DNA): TGTGCCATACGACCAGACTCGTACGAGCAGTACTTC. Translation gives CAIRPDSYEQYF. The chain links TRBV10-3 to TRBJ2-7; no reliable D call. This CDR3 contains 12 residues. V lost 9 bases, J lost 4 bases, and 13 bases lay in between. Looked up from germline, CDR1 is ENHRY and CDR2 is SYGVKD.

The chain joins TRBV2 to TRBJ1-1; D is perhaps TRBD1 (5 bases). V shed 6 bases and J shed 6 bases, with 20 bases lying between them. CDR3 length: 15 residues. Germline values: CDR1 SNHLY, CDR2 FYNNEI. CDR3 residues: CASRLSGGVTPEAFF. Here the CDR3 DNA reads TGTGCCAGCAGATTATCTGGAGGGGTGACCCCTGAAGCTTTCTTT.

V is TRBV3-1 (or the pseudogene TRBV3-2) and J is TRBJ1-6; possible D gene TRBD1, 5 bases. CDR3 size: 14 residues. V was shortened by 4 bases and J by 7 bases, with 11 bases between the two germline ends. CDR1 is LGHDT, CDR2 YNNKEL, per germline (reference sequence). CDR3 sequence: CASSRQGGNSPLHF. The CDR3 DNA reads TGTGCCAGCAGCCGTCAGGGTGGGAATTCACCCCTCCACTTT.

V gene TRBV4-1 combines with J gene TRBJ1-5; D is perhaps TRBD1 (6 bases). The germline gives CDR1 MGHRA, CDR2 YSYEKL. V was shortened by 0 bases and J by 7 bases, with 13 bases between the two germline ends. The CDR3 has 15 amino acids. CDR3 in DNA: TGCGCCAGCAGCCAAGATGGCAGGGGCGCCCAGCCCCAGCATTTT. This codes for CASSQDGRGAQPQHF.

This clone has only one observation. The CDR3 DNA sequence: TGTGCCAGTAGTCCCGCCTTTGCAGGGGCGAACACTGAAGCTTTCTTT. Amino acids: CASSPAFAGANTEAFF. The J gene is TRBJ1-1, the V gene TRBV19; maybe TRBD1 (6 bases). V lost 5 bases to trimming and J lost 1 base, with 17 bases between them. The CDR3 has 16 amino acids. Germline V CDR1 and CDR2: LNHDA, SQIVND (reference sequence).

The chain uses TRBV5-6 and TRBJ2-2; TRBD1 aligns across 7 bases. The CDR3 has 17 amino acids. Germline V lookup: CDR1 SGHDT, CDR2 YYEEEE. The V segment lost 4 bases and the J segment 4 bases; nucleotides outside the gene matches: 13. CDR3 sequence: CASSGGQPPRITGELFF. The CDR3 DNA sequence: TGTGCCAGCAGCGGGGGACAGCCTCCTCGAATCACCGGGGAGCTGTTTTTT.

The chain joins TRBV7-3 to TRBJ2-2; the D is unclear. Per germline, CDR1 SGHTA and CDR2 FQGTGA. The CDR3 runs 15 residues. V lost 5 bases and J lost 1, with 11 bases in between. The CDR3 spells CASSPTPGNTGELFF. The CDR3 region has the DNA TGTGCCAGCAGCCCCACGCCGGGGAACACCGGGGAGCTGTTTTTT.

The chain has TRBV7-3 and TRBJ2-3; 7 nucleotides line up with TRBD1. V shed 4 bases, J shed 6 bases, and the junction held 13 bases outside the gene matches. Germline CDR1 SGHTA, CDR2 FQGTGA. The CDR3 consists of 16 residues. The CDR3 DNA follows: TGTGCCAGCAGCTACACAGGGGCAGGGGTTTCGGATACGCAGTATTTT. Translating it yields CASSYTGAGVSDTQYF.

V is TRBV5-1 and J is TRBJ1-5, with D perhaps TRBD1 (6 bases). The CDR3 length is 14 residues. Per germline, CDR1 SGHRS and CDR2 YFSETQ. Between the trimmed V and J ends, which lost 4 bases and 6 bases, there was a span of 14 bases. The CDR3 DNA is TGCGCCAGCAGCGATTCGGGGGGCGGTCAGCCCCAGCATTTT. It yields the protein CASSDSGGGQPQHF. Complete variable domain (other parts from reference TRBV5-1 and TRBJ1-5): KAGVTQTPRYLIKTRGQQVTLSCSPISGHRSVSWYQQTPGQGLQFLFEYFSETQRNKGNFPGRFSGRQFSNSRSEMNVSTLELGDSALYLCASSDSGGGQPQHFGDGTRLSIL.

In DNA, the CDR3 is TGCAGCGTTGAAGTCGGGACAGGGGTGGGTCAGCCCCAGCATTTT. Translated: CSVEVGTGVGQPQHF. The chain joins TRBV29-1 to TRBJ1-5; 10 bases fit TRBD1. V lost 1 base, J lost 6 bases, and 6 bases stayed unmatched. CDR3 size: 15 residues. Germline lookup yields CDR1 SQVTM and CDR2 ANQGSEA.

The rearrangement uses TRBV29-1 and TRBJ2-4; tentatively, D is TRBD1 (5 bases). Between the trimmed V and J ends, which lost 4 bases and 0 bases, there was a span of 13 bases. In germline, CDR1 is SQVTM, CDR2 ANQGSEA. The CDR3 loop spans 15 amino acids. This chain's CDR3 is CSVGQGILAKNIQYF. The CDR3 region has the DNA TGCAGCGTTGGTCAGGGCATTCTAGCCAAAAACATTCAGTACTTC.

CDR3 in DNA: TGTGCTAGTGGTTTCCTCCTGGGGGGGTCCGACTACGAGCAGTACTTC. This codes for CASGFLLGGSDYEQYF. The V call is TRBV12-5, the J call TRBJ2-7; 7 nucleotides agree with TRBD2. J lost 3 bases, V lost 3 bases, and 11 bases had no gene match. Germline V gene lookup returns CDR1 LGHNT and CDR2 FRNRAP. The CDR3 loop spans 16 amino acids. The entire variable domain, with the rest obtained from reference TRBV12-5 and TRBJ2-7, is as follows: DARVTQTPRHKVTEMGQEVTMRCQPILGHNTVFWYRQTMMQGLELLAYFRNRAPLDDSGMPKDRFSAEMPDATLATLKIQPSEPRDSAVYFCASGFLLGGSDYEQYFGPGTRLTVT.

The chain has TRBV19 and TRBJ2-1; TRBD2 matches 9 bases. Trimming took 5 bases from V and 5 from J; bases not matched to a gene: 10. Germline V gene lookup returns CDR1 LNHDA and CDR2 SQIVND (reference sequence). This CDR3 region has 16 residues. CDR3 DNA: TGTGCCAGTAGTCCTTCGCGGGGGGGCCAAGACAATGAGCAGTTCTTC. This encodes CASSPSRGGQDNEQFF.

This clone was counted a few times. The chain has TRBV2 and TRBJ1-5, with 9 positions matching TRBD1. Trimming removed 2 bases from V and 6 bases from J; junction bases left unmatched: 5. This CDR3 is built from 15 residues. CDR1 and CDR2 from the germline V gene are SNHLY and FYNNEI. For the CDR3, the DNA is TGTGCCAGCAGTGAATGGACAGGGGTCCCTCAGCCCCAGCATTTT. This encodes CASSEWTGVPQPQHF. The complete variable domain, with remaining parts taken from reference TRBV2 and TRBJ1-5, reads EPEVTQTPSHQVTQMGQEVILRCVPISNHLYFYWYRQILGQKVEFLVSFYNNEISEKSEIFDDQFSVERPDGSNFTLKIRSTKLEDSAMYFCASSEWTGVPQPQHFGDGTRLSIL.

The chain couples TRBV6-1 to TRBJ2-7; D is possibly TRBD2 (6 bases). Looked up from germline, CDR1 is MNHNS and CDR2 is SASEGT. The V end lost 0 bases, the J end lost 2 bases, and 8 bases lay between the germline ends. The CDR3 has 14 residues. The CDR3 protein is CASSEARTTYEQYF. The DNA of the CDR3 is TGTGCCAGCAGTGAAGCGCGGACTACCTACGAGCAGTACTTC.

The rearrangement joins TRBV11-2 to TRBJ2-5; perhaps TRBD1 as D (5 bases). Between the trimmed V and J ends, which lost 1 base and 2 bases, there was a span of 8 bases. Germline CDR1 SGHAT, CDR2 FQNNGV. The CDR3 runs 14 residues. In nucleotides, the CDR3 is TGTGCCAGCAGCTTAGCAGCAGGGCAAGAGACCCAGTACTTC. Encoded protein: CASSLAAGQETQYF. Looking up the rest from reference TRBV11-2 and TRBJ2-5 gives the full variable domain: EAGVAQSPRYKIIEKRQSVAFWCNPISGHATLYWYQQILGQGPKLLIQFQNNGVVDDSQLPKDRFSAERLKGVDSTLKIQPAKLEDSAVYLCASSLAAGQETQYFGPGTRLLVL.

This rearrangement joins TRBV20-1 to TRBJ1-5; D call uncertain. The V end was cut by 3 bases, the J end by 10 bases, with 10 bases between. Per germline, CDR1 DFQATT and CDR2 SNEGSKA (reference sequence). The CDR3 has 11 residues. The CDR3 protein is CSAREAGPQHF. The CDR3 DNA sequence: TGCAGTGCTAGGGAAGCAGGACCCCAGCATTTT.

This clone was found once. V is TRBV5-1 and J is TRBJ2-1, with 8 bases lining up with TRBD2. This CDR3 spans 14 amino acids. V dropped 0 bases and J dropped 7; count of bases not matched to a gene: 3. From germline, CDR1 is SGHRS and CDR2 YFSETQ. CDR3 bases: TGCGCCAGCAGCTTGGAACTAGCGGTTAATGAGCAGTTCTTC. Translating gives CASSLELAVNEQFF.

The gene calls are TRBV11-2 and TRBJ1-5; a possible D gene is TRBD1 (6 bases). Germline assignment: CDR1 SGHAT and CDR2 FQNNGV. The V and J ends lost 5 bases and 0 bases respectively, with 20 bases between them. The CDR3 has 18 amino acids. The CDR3 bases are TGTGCCAGCAGCCGAGCTTTGGGAACAGGGAATAGCAATCAGCCCCAGCATTTT. Translated, it gives CASSRALGTGNSNQPQHF.

The chain couples TRBV7-3 to TRBJ2-1, with TRBD2 matching 7 bases. Germline values: CDR1 SGHTA, CDR2 FQGTGA. This CDR3 has 15 amino acids. The V gene end was trimmed by 2 bases and the J gene end by 2 bases; junction bases not matched to a gene: 3. CDR3 amino acids: CASSLFGGAYNEQFF. The CDR3 DNA sequence: TGTGCCAGCAGCTTATTTGGGGGGGCCTACAATGAGCAGTTCTTC.

CDR3 bases: TGCAGTGCTAGTCAGGTTGTTAGCGGGAATTCACCCCTCCACTTT. This encodes CSASQVVSGNSPLHF. V usage is TRBV20-1 and J usage is TRBJ1-6; D gene ambiguous. V lost 3 bases to trimming and J lost 7 bases, with 16 bases between them. The length of the CDR3 is 15 residues. Germline V gives CDR1 DFQATT, CDR2 SNEGSKA (reference sequence).

This rearrangement joins TRBV5-1 to TRBJ2-7, with TRBD1 matching 8 bases. Germline V gene lookup returns CDR1 SGHRS and CDR2 YFSETQ. This CDR3 region has 15 residues. Germline trimming cut 0 bases from V and 4 bases from J; bases unmatched to any gene: 6. CDR3 region: CASSLDPGGEYEQYF. The CDR3 nucleotides read TGCGCCAGCAGCTTGGATCCAGGGGGCGAGTACGAGCAGTACTTC.

The CDR3 nucleotides read TGTGCCACCAGCAGAGGACCTAGCGGGGGCGGAGAGACCCAGTACTTC. It encodes CATSRGPSGGGETQYF. The chain links TRBV15 to TRBJ2-5, with 10 bases lining up with TRBD2. The CDR3 has 16 amino acids. CDR1 is LNHNV, CDR2 YYDKDF, per germline (reference sequence). The ends lost 1 base at V and 4 bases at J; junction bases unmatched: 6.

The chain carries TRBV2 and TRBJ2-5; D perhaps matches TRBD1 (6 bases). CDR1 SNHLY and CDR2 FYNNEI come from the germline V gene. The ends were cut back, 1 base at V and 4 bases at J, with 10 bases in the middle. This CDR3 has 14 amino acids. As DNA, the CDR3 is TGTGCCAGCAGTGAAGGTCTAGGGGGAGAGACCCAGTACTTC. Encoded protein: CASSEGLGGETQYF.